The 8 T cell receptor beta chains below were found in one sample sequenced in a study of blood T cell repertoires in COVID-19. Sequencing was performed with immunoSEQ multiplex PCR; in TCRdb, only in-frame clones are kept and a portion is missing. The sample records 200,000 or so clones, about 85% being singletons. Sequenced: peripheral blood. These receptors were taken from a man aged 50 to 60 who had recovered from COVID-19.

The chain joins TRBV5-1 to TRBJ1-1, with 10 bases lining up with TRBD1. CDR1 and CDR2 from the germline V gene are SGHRS and YFSETQ. This CDR3 contains 14 residues. J lost 5 bases, V lost 4 bases, and 5 bases had no gene match. Here the CDR3 DNA reads TGCGCCAGCAGCGTGACAGGGGGCACTACTGAAGCTTTCTTT. Translation gives CASSVTGGTTEAFF.

This clone has a single count. The J gene is TRBJ2-7, the V gene TRBV29-1, with a possible D match to TRBD1 (6 bases). The CDR3 contains 14 residues. Germline lookup yields CDR1 SQVTM and CDR2 ANQGSEA. The V and J ends lost 5 bases and 0 bases respectively, with 14 bases between them. CDR3 amino acids: CSVQAGALSYEQYF. CDR3 DNA: TGCAGCGTTCAAGCAGGGGCCCTCTCCTACGAGCAGTACTTC.

The rearrangement links TRBV5-1 to TRBJ1-5; tentative D call: TRBD1 (5 bases). The V end lost 0 bases, the J end lost 4 bases, and 11 bases lay between the germline ends. The CDR3 runs to 15 residues. Germline V gene lookup returns CDR1 SGHRS and CDR2 YFSETQ. DNA for the CDR3: TGCGCCAGCAGCTTGGACGGGGGATGGAATCAGCCCCAGCATTTT. Protein product: CASSLDGGWNQPQHF.

The rearrangement links TRBV5-1 to TRBJ1-3; TRBD1 matches 7 bases. V dropped 4 bases and J dropped 2; count of bases not matched to a gene: 6. The CDR3 covers 15 residues. Per germline, CDR1 SGHRS and CDR2 YFSETQ. The CDR3 DNA reads TGCGCCAGCAGCACCGCGACAGGGACTGGAAACACCATATATTTT. It is translated as CASSTATGTGNTIYF.

J is TRBJ2-7 and V is TRBV28, with TRBD1 identical over 7 bases. The CDR3 consists of 13 residues. Germline lookup yields CDR1 MDHEN and CDR2 SYDVKM. V shed 7 bases, J shed 1 base, and the junction held 4 bases outside the gene matches. In DNA form, the CDR3 reads TGTGCCAGCATTCGGACAGGTTCCTACGAGCAGTACTTC. This gives the protein CASIRTGSYEQYF.

The chain combines TRBV19 with TRBJ1-5; 12 bases line up with TRBD1. Germline assignment: CDR1 LNHDA and CDR2 SQIVND (reference sequence). The CDR3 length is 16 residues. V trimming: 3 bases; J trimming: 6 bases; junction bases outside the gene matches: 6. This CDR3 is CASSIPGQGAGQPQHF. CDR3 DNA: TGTGCCAGTAGTATCCCGGGACAGGGGGCTGGTCAGCCCCAGCATTTT. Based on the CDR3 plus reference TRBV19 and TRBJ1-5, the full variable domain is DGGITQSPKYLFRKEGQNVTLSCEQNLNHDAMYWYRQDPGQGLRLIYYSQIVNDFQKGDIAEGYSVSREKKESFPLTVTSAQKNPTAFYLCASSIPGQGAGQPQHFGDGTRLSIL.

This clone has ten or more counts. The chain combines TRBV5-4 with TRBJ2-3, with TRBD2 as a possible D gene (5 bases). CDR3 length equals 14 residues. Germline CDR1 is SGHNT and CDR2 is YYREEE (reference sequence). V lost 3 bases, J lost 2 bases, and 10 bases lay in between. The CDR3 spells CASSSPDFTDTQYF. In nucleotides, the CDR3 is TGTGCCAGCAGCTCCCCGGACTTCACAGATACGCAGTATTTT.

The gene calls are TRBV27 and TRBJ2-3; D might be TRBD2 (6 bases). Trimming cost V 4 bases and J 6 bases, with 14 bases left between them. The germline gives CDR1 MNHEY, CDR2 SMNVEV (reference sequence). The CDR3 runs to 14 residues. CDR3 loop: CASSSSHGGDTQYF. In DNA form, the CDR3 reads TGTGCCAGCAGTTCCTCCCATGGAGGGGATACGCAGTATTTT.